This section outlines one T cell receptor beta chain sequence together with its context. This sample was included in a study of shared T cell receptors in the human thymus. The CDR3 is made up of 16 amino acids. The V gene's germline CDR1 is MDHEN and CDR2 SYDVKM. V was clipped by 1 base and J by 1 base; unmatched bases: 4. TCRdb's table, derived via immunoSEQ multiplex PCR, lists solely in-frame clones and lacks some. Among about 610,000 clones listed, 88% were seen once. The same data also contributed to another study, on human thymus T cells.

Source material: thymocytes. This clonotype originated in a boy younger than two with a congenital heart defect. V is TRBV28 and J is TRBJ2-7; 10 bases align to TRBD2. The CDR3 region has the DNA TGTGCCAGCAGTTTATTGACTAGCGGGCTTTCCTACGAGCAGTACTTC. Translation: CASSLLTSGLSYEQYF.